The sequence of this T cell receptor (beta chain) was determined in a study of blood T cell repertoires in COVID-19. Study-level background: The samples span acute and convalescent COVID-19 from the United States, Italy and Spain.

In the original workflow: Amplified reference gene primers provided the basis for estimating nucleated cell counts. The table came from immunoSEQ multiplex PCR; TCRdb's copy has only in-frame clones and leaves some out. The V and J calls and clone size were taken over from that table, and D and trimming were inferred from the DNA. The table has roughly 71,000 clones, 70% to 90% seen once. Germline values: CDR1 KGHSH, CDR2 LQKENI. This CDR3 has 13 residues. The V gene lost 6 bases and the J gene lost 5 bases, with 11 bases spanning the gap. Sequencing was done on a sample of peripheral blood. The gene calls are TRBV18 and TRBJ1-5; no clear D. This receptor was taken from a man aged 25-45 years with acute or convalescent COVID-19. CDR3 residues: CASSSERYQPQHF. For the CDR3, the DNA is TGTGCCAGCTCGTCAGAAAGATATCAGCCCCAGCATTTT.